This record concerns one T cell receptor beta chain sequence. These data originate in a study of blood T cell repertoires in COVID-19. Followed longitudinally, the Seattle patients had been enrolled during active infection. The ends were cut back, 4 bases at V and 3 bases at J, with 15 bases in the middle. CDR3 length: 14 residues. The germline V gene has CDR1 SQVTM and CDR2 ANQGSEA. Under the authors' procedure: Nucleated cell counts were estimated from reference gene primer amplification. TCRdb keeps only in-frame clones here, not all; method: immunoSEQ multiplex PCR. For V, J and clone size, that table is used; D and trimming come from the DNA. Seen here are 250,000 to 350,000 clones, about 81% observed once, and the top ten hold about 1.6%.

The clonotype was recovered from a human donor with COVID-19, enrolled during active disease. The donor label of this sample is uncertain. The gene calls are TRBV29-1 and TRBJ1-1; TRBD1 is a possible D gene (5 bases). The specimen was peripheral blood. CDR3 DNA: TGCAGCGTTGTGGACAACCGAAGGTACACTGAAGCTTTCTTT. Residues: CSVVDNRRYTEAFF.